This T cell receptor (beta chain) was retrieved from a study of T cells after yellow fever vaccination. Findings and limits, study-wide: The CD4 and CD8 compartments had a small share of their clonotypes in common.

Comment on this clonotype: The antigen is undetermined.

TCRdb reprocessed the 5' RACE reads via MiXCR and lists one record per CDR3 protein. The table has approximately 300,000 distinct CDR3 sequences, 6.5% to 8.5% seen once; the top ten hold about a sixth. CDR3 length equals 13 residues. Germline CDR1 reads MNHNS; CDR2 reads SASEGT. V was trimmed by 6 bases and J by 4 bases, leaving 12 bases between them. The clonotype originates from a man aged 18 to 35 who received the YFV17D yellow fever vaccine. The input for sequencing was PBMCs, taken roughly 45 days after the first yellow fever vaccination. The V and J genes are TRBV6-1 and TRBJ1-1, with D unresolved. The CDR3: CASRSGSLTEAFF. CDR3 DNA sequence: TGTGCCAGCAGGTCCGGGTCCCTCACTGAAGCTTTCTTT.